Below, 14 T cell receptor beta chains from the same sample are listed, as sequenced in a study of molecular identifiers for immune sequencing clone quantification. MiXCR, applied by TCRdb to the PCR reads, yields one record per CDR3 protein. Of roughly 86,000 distinct CDR3 sequences in the sample, around a fifth were seen once. Sequences were obtained from naive CD8+ T cells from blood, with Jurkat cell RNA spiked in. Subset given: FACS-sorted CD8+CD4-CCR7+CD45RA+ naive T cells. Every receptor here comes from a human donor in good health. Some libraries in this study had Jurkat cell RNA spiked in.

To note about this clonotype: This may stem from a read error, because a much larger clone lies one nucleotide away. The chain couples TRBV4-2 to TRBJ1-5; no firm D call. Trimming removed 0 bases from V and 4 bases from J, with 7 bases in between. This CDR3 is built from 14 residues. Per germline, CDR1 LGHNA and CDR2 YNFKEQ. The CDR3 bases are TGTGCCAGCAGCCAAGAGGGCAGAAATCAGCCCCAGCATTTT. Its translation: CASSQEGRNQPQHF.

This clonotype was detected ten times or more. V and J are TRBV30 and TRBJ2-3; TRBD2 matches 7 bases. CDR1 and CDR2 from the germline V gene are GTSNPN and SVGIG (reference sequence). This CDR3 contains 16 residues. The junction had 8 bases not matched to a gene; V was cut back by 0 bases and J by 2 bases. The CDR3 DNA sequence: TGTGCCTGGAGTGTACTCGGGCTAGCGGACACAGATACGCAGTATTTT. Protein: CAWSVLGLADTDTQYF.

This clonotype showed up many times. The chain couples TRBV12-3 or TRBV12-4 to TRBJ2-5; a weak D match, TRBD1 (7 bases). V was trimmed by 6 bases and J by 4 bases, leaving 15 bases between them. This CDR3 spans 14 amino acids. The CDR3: CASRPGGFAETQYF. In DNA, the CDR3 is TGTGCCAGCAGACCAGGGGGGTTTGCAGAGACCCAGTACTTC.

In its sample, this clonotype was seen many times. The DNA for the CDR3 is TGCGCCAGCAGAAAAGGACGGACTACAACTAATGAAAAACTGTTTTTT. Encoded protein: CASRKGRTTTNEKLFF. J is TRBJ1-4 and V is TRBV4-3; D is unclear. V was shortened by 6 bases and J by 0 bases, with 14 bases between the two germline ends. The CDR3 loop spans 16 amino acids. The germline gives CDR1 LGHNA, CDR2 YSLEER.

This clonotype was seen ten or more times. A read error may account for a junction end that differs from germline. The chain employs TRBV14 and TRBJ2-1; TRBD1 is a possible D gene (5 bases). This CDR3 is 15 amino acids long. Germline V CDR1 and CDR2: SGHDN, FVKESK. In nucleotides, the CDR3 is TGTGCCAGCAGCCCCAGGGTTAGCTCCTACATTGAGCAGTTCTTC. This codes for CASSPRVSSYIEQFF.

CDR3 protein: CASSPDSYNEQFF. DNA of the CDR3: TGTGCCAGTAGCCCGGACTCGTACAATGAGCAGTTCTTC. This chain links TRBV19 with TRBJ2-1; the D gene is possibly TRBD2 (5 bases). CDR3 size: 13 residues. V dropped 6 bases and J dropped 4 bases, with 10 bases sitting between them. Germline CDR1 LNHDA, CDR2 SQIVND (reference sequence). Using reference TRBV19 and TRBJ2-1 for the parts outside the CDR3, the full variable domain is DGGITQSPKYLFRKEGQNVTLSCEQNLNHDAMYWYRQDPGQGLRLIYYSQIVNDFQKGDIAEGYSVSREKKESFPLTVTSAQKNPTAFYLCASSPDSYNEQFFGPGTRLTVL.

This clonotype was recorded at least ten times. The rearrangement joins TRBV9 to TRBJ2-3; 9 nucleotides agree with TRBD1. Germline assignment: CDR1 SGDLS and CDR2 YYNGEE. After removal of 4 bases from V and 2 bases from J, the junction contained 8 bases not matched to a gene. The CDR3 runs 16 residues. CDR3 protein: CASSTTGQGYTDTQYF. The CDR3, as DNA: TGTGCCAGCAGCACAACGGGACAGGGTTACACAGATACGCAGTATTTT.

This clonotype has a handful of counts. The V call is TRBV27, the J call TRBJ2-1; 7 bases align to TRBD1. The CDR3 runs 16 residues. Germline V gene data show CDR1 as MNHEY and CDR2 as SMNVEV (reference sequence). Trimming at V came to 5 bases and at J to 3 bases, leaving 10 bases not matched to a gene. Written as DNA, the CDR3 is TGTGCCAGCAGTCCCACAGAGACAGGGTTCTACAATGAGCAGTTCTTC. Its protein is CASSPTETGFYNEQFF.

This chain uses TRBV28 with TRBJ1-1; TRBD1 matches at 7 bases. The V and J ends lost 10 bases and 1 base, in that order; junction bases with no gene match: 3. This CDR3 region has 12 residues. Germline lookup yields CDR1 MDHEN and CDR2 SYDVKM. The CDR3 region has the DNA TGTGCCACCAGGACAGGGAACACTGAAGCTTTCTTT. Translated: CATRTGNTEAFF.

This clonotype was counted ten times or more. V and J are TRBV7-2 and TRBJ2-5; D uncertain. The V gene's germline CDR1 is SGHTA and CDR2 FQGNSA. Deletions cut 2 bases from V and 1 base from J, with 11 bases between. The CDR3 extends over 15 amino acids. CDR3 protein: CASSLQRNFQETQYF. CDR3 coding DNA: TGTGCCAGCAGCTTACAGCGTAACTTCCAAGAGACCCAGTACTTC.

The rearrangement uses TRBV6-2 or TRBV6-3 and TRBJ1-5; TRBD1 is a possible D gene (6 bases). CDR3 size: 15 residues. Trimming shortened V by 2 bases and J by 3 bases, and 11 bases separated the two germline ends. Germline V CDR1 and CDR2: MNHEY, SVGEGT. The CDR3 region has the DNA TGTGCCAGCAGTTACCTGAAGGGGGACAATCAGCCCCAGCATTTT. Translating gives CASSYLKGDNQPQHF.

This clonotype was recorded at least ten times. This chain connects TRBV2 to TRBJ1-1; D call uncertain. Trimming stripped 5 bases from V and 4 bases from J, with 14 bases between. CDR3 length: 14 amino acids. Per germline, CDR1 SNHLY and CDR2 FYNNEI. As DNA, the CDR3 is TGTGCCAGCAGTCCCGGCCTTTTGGGCACTGAAGCTTTCTTT. Encoded protein: CASSPGLLGTEAFF.

This clonotype was detected ten times or more. This rearrangement joins TRBV4-3 to TRBJ1-3; D is ambiguous. CDR1 is LGHNA and CDR2 is YSLEER in the germline V gene. The CDR3 spans 16 residues. The germline V and J ends were trimmed by 0 bases and 2 bases, with 11 bases remaining between them. CDR3: CASSQDNNGAGNTIYF. The CDR3 DNA reads TGCGCCAGCAGCCAAGACAACAACGGAGCTGGAAACACCATATATTTT.

Concerning this clonotype itself: The final CDR3 position lacks the conserved phenylalanine or tryptophan, pointing to a likely read error. The CDR3, as DNA: TGCGCCCGCAGCCCGACAGGAAAGAACACTGAAGCTTTCTCT. It is translated as CARSPTGKNTEAFS. The gene calls are TRBV5-1 and TRBJ1-1; D might be TRBD1 (6 bases). This CDR3 region has 14 residues. Germline values: CDR1 SGHRS, CDR2 YFSETQ.